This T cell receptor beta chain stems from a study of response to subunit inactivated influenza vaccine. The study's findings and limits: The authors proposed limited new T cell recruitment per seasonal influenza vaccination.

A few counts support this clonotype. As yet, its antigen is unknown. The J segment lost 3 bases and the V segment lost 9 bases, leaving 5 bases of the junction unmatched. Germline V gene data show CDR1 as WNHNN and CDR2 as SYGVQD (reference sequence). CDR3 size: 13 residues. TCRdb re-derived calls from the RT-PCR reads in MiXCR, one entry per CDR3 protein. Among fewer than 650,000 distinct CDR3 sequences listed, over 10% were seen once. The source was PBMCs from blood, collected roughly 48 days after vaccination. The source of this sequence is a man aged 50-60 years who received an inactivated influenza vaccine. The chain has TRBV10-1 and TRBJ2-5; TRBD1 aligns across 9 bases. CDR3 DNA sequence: TGCGCCAGACAGGGGGCAAGGGAAGAGACCCAGTACTTC. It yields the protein CARQGAREETQYF.